These 4 T cell receptor beta chains were all obtained from the same sample, sequenced in a study of cytomegalovirus exposure and HLA in healthy donors. Primers: 60 Vbeta forward and 13 Jbeta reverse. Measured with immunoSEQ multiplex PCR; TCRdb has only the in-frame clones, and not every one. The sample shows around 150,000 clones, about 70% of them seen only once. Sequenced sample: PBMCs. These TCRs come from a woman in her forties in good health and CMV-seronegative.

CDR3 protein: CASSAFWGDYGYTF. CDR3 sequence (DNA): TGTGCCAGCAGCGCCTTTTGGGGGGACTATGGCTACACCTTC. J is TRBJ1-2 and V is TRBV9, with TRBD1 as a possible D gene (5 bases). CDR1 is SGDLS and CDR2 is YYNGEE in the germline V gene. The CDR3 is made up of 14 amino acids. V gave up 3 bases and J gave up 3 bases, with 12 bases separating them.

A single count supports this clone. The chain joins TRBV6-5 to TRBJ1-2; 10 bases are a match to TRBD1. The germline V gene encodes CDR1 MNHEY and CDR2 SVGAGI. J gave up 4 bases and V 8 bases, and 1 base lay outside the gene matches. The CDR3 has 12 residues. As DNA, the CDR3 is TGTGCCAGCCGGGACAGGGGCTATGGCTACACCTTC. Protein product: CASRDRGYGYTF.

This chain links TRBV6-1 with TRBJ2-7; D is possibly TRBD1 (5 bases). The CDR3 runs to 15 residues. V dropped 2 bases and J dropped 0 bases, with 11 bases sitting between them. Per the germline V gene, CDR1 is MNHNS and CDR2 is SASEGT. The CDR3 region is CASSEQRQSSYEQYF. CDR3 nucleotides: TGTGCCAGCAGTGAACAAAGACAGAGCTCCTACGAGCAGTACTTC.

The chain couples TRBV27 to TRBJ2-7; 7 bases align to TRBD1. In germline, CDR1 is MNHEY, CDR2 SMNVEV (reference sequence). The CDR3 is made up of 14 amino acids. The ends lost 5 bases at V and 4 bases at J; junction bases unmatched: 8. CDR3 loop: CASSQQGILYEQYF. CDR3 DNA sequence: TGTGCCAGCAGTCAACAGGGGATCCTTTACGAGCAGTACTTC.